This section outlines one TCR beta chain sequence together with its context. No antigen is known for it. The sample originates from a study of cytomegalovirus exposure and HLA in healthy donors. Study-level points and caveats: Some V segments, TRBV6-2 and TRBV6-3 among them, were indistinguishable and were therefore excluded.

The study ran its PCR with 60 Vbeta and 13 Jbeta primers. Clones were sequenced by immunoSEQ multiplex PCR, and TCRdb holds only the in-frame ones, with some missing. This sample yields fewer than 200,000 clones, of which roughly 70% are seen a single time; approximately 1.6% belongs to the top ten. The junction had 13 bases not matched to a gene; V was cut back by 0 bases and J by 2 bases. This CDR3 is built from 19 residues. CDR1 and CDR2 (germline): SGHDN, FVKESK. J is TRBJ1-2 and V is TRBV14; 9 nucleotides match TRBD1. This sequence was found in a girl under 18 in good health and CMV-seronegative. Specimen: PBMCs. The CDR3 sequence: CASSQDLAGTGINNYGYTF. DNA for the CDR3: TGTGCCAGCAGCCAAGATCTTGCCGGGACAGGGATAAACAACTATGGCTACACCTTC.